What follows are 23 T cell receptor beta chains derived from one specimen sequenced in a study of T cell changes during pregnancy in multiple sclerosis. Sequencing was performed with immunoSEQ multiplex PCR; in TCRdb, only in-frame clones are kept and a portion is missing. In the table there are approximately 89,000 clones, roughly 93% of which are singletons. The specimen comprised peripheral blood, sampled in the third trimester of pregnancy. The receptors were gathered from a female donor with multiple sclerosis, enrolled in a pregnancy study.

The chain joins TRBV19 to TRBJ2-7; 9 nucleotides match TRBD1. J was trimmed by 0 bases and V by 5 bases; bases with no gene match: 2. Germline V gene data show CDR1 as LNHDA and CDR2 as SQIVND (reference sequence). CDR3 length: 14 residues. The CDR3 reads CASSSGQGSYEQYF. CDR3 DNA: TGTGCCAGTAGTTCGGGACAGGGCTCCTACGAGCAGTACTTC.

Only one count was recorded for this clone. This rearrangement joins TRBV13 to TRBJ2-7, with TRBD2 matching 14 bases. The length of the CDR3 is 18 residues. The J segment lost 4 bases and the V segment lost 5 bases, leaving 13 bases of the junction unmatched. Germline V gives CDR1 PRHDT, CDR2 FYEKMQ (reference sequence). The CDR3 loop reads CASSPAPTSGGAEYEQYF. In DNA form, the CDR3 reads TGTGCCAGCAGCCCCGCACCGACTAGCGGGGGGGCAGAATACGAGCAGTACTTC.

The genes are TRBV18 and TRBJ2-7; 14 positions agree with TRBD2. Germline V gene data show CDR1 as KGHSH and CDR2 as LQKENI. V was pared by 6 bases and J by 3 bases, with 7 bases of the junction left unmatched. This CDR3 comprises 16 residues. The CDR3 protein is CASSPRTSGGFYEQYF. The CDR3 DNA is TGTGCCAGCTCCCCCCGGACTAGCGGGGGGTTCTACGAGCAGTACTTC. Combining the CDR3 with reference TRBV18 and TRBJ2-7 gives the whole variable domain NAGVMQNPRHLVRRRGQEARLRCSPMKGHSHVYWYRQLPEEGLKFMVYLQKENIIDESGMPKERFSAEFPKEGPSILRIQQVVRGDSAAYFCASSPRTSGGFYEQYFGPGTRLTVT.

The gene calls are TRBV6-5 and TRBJ2-4; a possible D gene is TRBD1 (5 bases). Germline values: CDR1 MNHEY, CDR2 SVGAGI. V was cut by 6 bases and J by 8 bases, with 11 bases left in between. The CDR3 sequence is 12 residues long. The CDR3 nucleotides are TGTGCCAGCAGCCCAGGGATAGACATTCAGTACTTC. It translates to CASSPGIDIQYF.

The gene calls are TRBV10-3 and TRBJ2-3, with D perhaps TRBD2 (6 bases). The germline V gene encodes CDR1 ENHRY and CDR2 SYGVKD. CDR3 length equals 16 residues. V lost 0 bases and J lost 0, with 10 bases in between. The CDR3 is CAISESKGLSTDTQYF. For the CDR3, the DNA is TGTGCCATCAGTGAGTCTAAGGGACTCAGCACAGATACGCAGTATTTT.

This chain connects TRBV19 to TRBJ2-2; D is unresolved. The CDR3 is 14 amino acids. Germline CDR1 LNHDA, CDR2 SQIVND (reference sequence). The V end lost 1 base, the J end lost 3 bases, and 6 bases lay between the germline ends. CDR3 DNA sequence: TGTGCCAGTAGTATAGGGCAGTACACCGGGGAGCTGTTTTTT. It codes for CASSIGQYTGELFF.

The chain is built from TRBV30 and TRBJ1-4, with D possibly TRBD1 on 6 matching bases. This CDR3 is built from 12 residues. Germline V lookup: CDR1 GTSNPN, CDR2 SVGIG (reference sequence). V gave up 7 bases and J gave up 4 bases, with 10 bases separating them. CDR3 coding DNA: TGTGCCTCGGGGGGGCATAATGAAAAACTGTTTTTT. It encodes CASGGHNEKLFF.

This sequence joins TRBV19 and TRBJ2-5; 7 nucleotides agree with TRBD1. The junction had 8 bases not matched to a gene; V was cut back by 5 bases and J by 2 bases. Germline values: CDR1 LNHDA, CDR2 SQIVND (reference sequence). This CDR3 has 15 residues. The CDR3 DNA reads TGTGCCAGTAGTTTGGACAGGCTAACTCAAGAGACCCAGTACTTC. Its protein product is CASSLDRLTQETQYF.

The J gene is TRBJ2-7, the V gene TRBV7-8; possible D gene TRBD2, 7 bases. V was trimmed by 2 bases and J by 2 bases, leaving 19 bases between them. This CDR3 has 17 amino acids. Germline lookup yields CDR1 SGHVS and CDR2 FQNEAQ. In DNA form, the CDR3 reads TGTGCCAGCAGCTTACGTCGCGGGGGCGGCGGGCCCTACGAGCAGTACTTC. Encoded protein: CASSLRRGGGGPYEQYF.

The V gene is TRBV29-1, the J gene TRBJ2-7, with D possibly matching TRBD1 (6 bases). Trimming took off 1 base at V and 2 bases at J, with 15 bases between the two ends. The CDR3 is 15 amino acids. Germline loops: CDR1 SQVTM, CDR2 ANQGSEA. CDR3 nucleotide sequence: TGCAGCGTTGAAGGGTGGAGACAGGAGACCTACGAGCAGTACTTC. Protein product: CSVEGWRQETYEQYF.

V gene TRBV14 combines with J gene TRBJ2-1, with 7 nucleotides matching TRBD2. V was pared by 4 bases and J by 5 bases, with 8 bases of the junction left unmatched. The CDR3 length is 15 residues. Germline V gene sequence: CDR1 SGHDN, CDR2 FVKESK. The CDR3, as DNA: TGTGCCAGCAGCCCCATGGGGGGGATTGACAATGAGCAGTTCTTC. Residues: CASSPMGGIDNEQFF. Filled out from reference TRBV14 and TRBJ2-1, the complete variable domain reads EAGVTQFPSHSVIEKGQTVTLRCDPISGHDNLYWYRRVMGKEIKFLLHFVKESKQDESGMPNNRFLAERTGGTYSTLKVQPAELEDSGVYFCASSPMGGIDNEQFFGPGTRLTVL.

The rearrangement links TRBV6-1 to TRBJ1-5; D is unclear. The CDR3 has 12 residues. The germline V gene has CDR1 MNHNS and CDR2 SASEGT. Trimming pared 2 bases from V and 3 bases from J, leaving 2 bases between. The CDR3 loop reads CASSEYNQPQHF. The CDR3 DNA reads TGTGCCAGCAGTGAATACAATCAGCCCCAGCATTTT.

This chain uses TRBV11-2 with TRBJ1-1, with D possibly being TRBD1 (6 bases). V gave up 5 bases and J gave up 3 bases, with 10 bases separating them. The V gene's germline CDR1 is SGHAT and CDR2 FQNNGV. This CDR3 region has 13 residues. DNA for the CDR3: TGTGCCAGCAGCCCCAGGGGCTACACTGAAGCTTTCTTT. Encoded protein: CASSPRGYTEAFF.

The chain uses TRBV29-1 and TRBJ1-2, with a weak D call TRBD1 (6 bases). V was pared by 4 bases and J by 6 bases, with 21 bases between. Germline lookup yields CDR1 SQVTM and CDR2 ANQGSEA. The CDR3 is made up of 15 amino acids. This chain's CDR3 is CSVVLGGSGVDGYTF. In DNA form, the CDR3 reads TGCAGCGTTGTATTAGGTGGATCAGGGGTGGATGGCTACACCTTC.

The chain uses TRBV19 and TRBJ2-7, with 8 bases aligning to TRBD1. The length of the CDR3 is 16 residues. CDR1 and CDR2 (germline): LNHDA, SQIVND (reference sequence). V lost 9 bases and J lost 0; bases outside the gene matches: 13. The CDR3 loop is CARNPDSGTGSYEQYF. CDR3 sequence (DNA): TGTGCCAGGAACCCCGACTCCGGGACAGGCTCCTACGAGCAGTACTTC.

The chain is built from TRBV7-9 and TRBJ2-1, with 10 bases that match TRBD1. The J segment lost 9 bases and the V segment lost 5 bases, leaving 19 bases of the junction unmatched. This CDR3 region has 18 residues. Germline values: CDR1 SEHNR, CDR2 FQNEAQ (reference sequence). The CDR3 DNA is TGTGCCAGCAGCCCTAACCCTACTGGGACAGGGGAAAGCAGTGAGCAGTTCTTC. This encodes CASSPNPTGTGESSEQFF.

V usage is TRBV19 and J usage is TRBJ2-3; D may be TRBD2 (6 bases). Trimming cost V 3 bases and J 4 bases, with 11 bases left between them. The V gene's germline CDR1 is LNHDA and CDR2 SQIVND (reference sequence). The CDR3 loop spans 14 amino acids. CDR3 protein: CASSMSGDPDTQYF. CDR3 DNA sequence: TGTGCCAGTAGTATGTCGGGGGACCCAGATACGCAGTATTTT.

This chain links TRBV2 with TRBJ1-1; D perhaps matches TRBD1 (6 bases). CDR1 is SNHLY, CDR2 FYNNEI, per germline. This CDR3 spans 15 amino acids. Trimming shortened V by 6 bases and J by 1 base, and 15 bases separated the two germline ends. The DNA of the CDR3 is TGTGCCAGCAGCCTATACAGGACAGCGAACACTGAAGCTTTCTTT. Amino acids: CASSLYRTANTEAFF.

V and J are TRBV7-9 and TRBJ2-1; 11 bases match TRBD2. J lost 2 bases, V lost 5 bases, and 5 bases had no gene match. This CDR3 is built from 16 residues. Germline CDR1 and CDR2: SEHNR and FQNEAQ (reference sequence). Written as DNA, the CDR3 is TGTGCCAGCAGCGCCCAACTAGCGGGGGCCTACAATGAGCAGTTCTTC. This codes for CASSAQLAGAYNEQFF.

V gene TRBV7-8 combines with J gene TRBJ1-5, with TRBD1 matching over 8 bases. Germline assignment: CDR1 SGHVS and CDR2 FQNEAQ. There are 14 residues in the CDR3. V trimming: 5 bases; J trimming: 7 bases; junction bases outside the gene matches: 7. CDR3 sequence (DNA): TGTGCCAGCAGCCTCGTGACAGGGGAACAGCCCCAGCATTTT. Amino acid sequence: CASSLVTGEQPQHF.

The V gene is TRBV6-6, the J gene TRBJ1-6, with unresolved D. Germline V lookup: CDR1 MNHNY, CDR2 SVGAGI (reference sequence). CDR3 length: 15 amino acids. V dropped 4 bases and J dropped 15 bases, with 22 bases sitting between them. The CDR3 DNA sequence: TGTGCCAGCAGTTCCGAAAAGCTTCCCCGAACCCTCCTCCACTTT. This codes for CASSSEKLPRTLLHF.

The chain carries TRBV2 and TRBJ2-7; TRBD1 matches 8 bases. The trim removed 3 bases at V and 2 bases at J, leaving 6 bases unmatched. CDR3 length: 15 residues. Germline loops: CDR1 SNHLY, CDR2 FYNNEI. CDR3 bases: TGTGCCAGCAGTGAGTCAGGGGGCCAGACCTACGAGCAGTACTTC. Encoded protein: CASSESGGQTYEQYF.

This chain joins TRBV7-9 and TRBJ2-1; no clear D. Trimming left V 4 bases short and J 7 bases short, with 5 bases between. The CDR3 length is 11 residues. Germline V CDR1 and CDR2: SEHNR, FQNEAQ (reference sequence). The CDR3 bases are TGTGCCAGCAGCTATTATAATGAGCAGTTCTTC. Protein sequence: CASSYYNEQFF.